The 3 T cell receptor beta chains below come from one sample, sequenced in a study of cytomegalovirus exposure and HLA in healthy donors. Libraries were prepared by immunoSEQ multiplex PCR; TCRdb keeps only in-frame clonotypes and omits some of them. This table has some 120,000 clones, about 88% appearing once. Specimen: PBMCs. The receptors were sampled from a man younger than 45 in good health and CMV-seronegative.

The chain employs TRBV2 and TRBJ2-1; D unresolved. The germline V gene encodes CDR1 SNHLY and CDR2 FYNNEI. The CDR3 covers 14 residues. The V and J ends lost 1 base and 0 bases respectively, with 4 bases between them. The CDR3 here is CASSEDSSYNEQFF. The CDR3 DNA reads TGTGCCAGCAGTGAAGACTCCTCCTACAATGAGCAGTTCTTC.

As regards this clone: Within the sample, other DNA sequences also encode this same CDR3. The V gene is TRBV5-6, the J gene TRBJ1-1; TRBD1 might be the D (5 bases). The V gene lost 1 base and the J gene lost 2 bases, with 9 bases spanning the gap. The CDR3 covers 14 residues. The germline gives CDR1 SGHDT, CDR2 YYEEEE. The CDR3 is CASSLRGLNTEAFF. CDR3 coding DNA: TGTGCCAGCAGCTTGAGGGGCCTCAACACTGAAGCTTTCTTT.

The chain uses TRBV25-1 and TRBJ1-2, with TRBD1 matching over 7 bases. The junction had 9 bases not matched to a gene; V was cut back by 2 bases and J by 9 bases. This CDR3 is built from 14 residues. In germline, CDR1 is MGHDK, CDR2 SYGVNS. CDR3 nucleotides: TGTGCCAGCAGTGAACTCGGGACAGACGGGAGCTACACCTTC. It translates to CASSELGTDGSYTF.